This T cell receptor beta chain comes out of a study of sequential checkpoint blockade in melanoma. In germline, CDR1 is WNHNN, CDR2 SYGVQD (reference sequence). The CDR3 sequence is 19 residues long. V shed 7 bases, J shed 4 bases, and the junction held 18 bases outside the gene matches. The protocol was immunoSEQ multiplex PCR, while the TCRdb copy is restricted to in-frame clones and leaves out a portion. The repertoire includes over 25,000 clones, 60% to 85% of them detected once, and 10% to 15% sits in the top ten. Described treatment: randomized to nivolumab then ipilimumab (arm A) or the reverse (arm B). No patient had prior DNA-damaging chemotherapy. From thawed PBMCs, live CD3+CD8+ cells negative for CD19 and CD56 were sorted.

The sequence was obtained from a human donor with melanoma. The rearrangement joins TRBV10-1 to TRBJ1-5, with 11 bases lining up with TRBD1. The source material was CD8+ T cells sorted from blood (inferred from file names), sampled from a patient given nivolumab and ipilimumab in sequence. The CDR3 sequence: CASKRYRDRGDMGNQPQHF. CDR3 DNA sequence: TGCGCCAGCAAAAGGTACCGGGACAGGGGGGATATGGGAAATCAGCCCCAGCATTTT.